This entry lists 28 T cell receptor beta chains sequenced from one sample in a study of T cells in Graves' hyperthyroidism and ophthalmopathy. RNA transcripts served as the template for amplifying TCR beta CDR3 regions. Researchers ran a first-round RT-PCR on the TCR CDR3 using the HTBI primer set. TCRdb passed the multiplex PCR reads through MiXCR, listing each CDR3 protein once. The sample lists approximately 500,000 distinct CDR3 sequences; 46% were seen once. The sequenced sample consisted of peripheral blood or thyroid tissue (not recorded which). The receptors were gathered from a woman between 18 and 29 years old with Graves' hyperthyroidism.

This clonotype turned up a few times. The chain recombines TRBV6-6 with TRBJ2-2; unclear D gene. Germline values: CDR1 MNHNY, CDR2 SVGAGI (reference sequence). This CDR3 spans 15 amino acids. The ends were cut back, 10 bases at V and 4 bases at J, with 19 bases in the middle. CDR3 residues: CAIPLEAGGTGELFF. In DNA form, the CDR3 reads TGTGCCATCCCCCTCGAGGCCGGTGGCACCGGGGAGCTGTTTTTT.

This clonotype was seen at least ten times. The V call is TRBV10-3, the J call TRBJ1-6, with D perhaps matching TRBD1 (6 bases). CDR1 is ENHRY and CDR2 is SYGVKD in the germline V gene. The CDR3 covers 19 residues. V lost 2 bases and J 5 bases, leaving 22 bases between the germline ends. The CDR3 DNA follows: TGTGCCATCAGTGAGCCATCCCCTTTGGAGGACAGAGATAATTCACCCCTCCACTTT. Amino acids: CAISEPSPLEDRDNSPLHF.

This clonotype was picked up many times. The rearrangement uses TRBV19 and TRBJ1-1; 7 nucleotides match TRBD1. Trimming removed 5 bases from V and 0 bases from J; junction bases left unmatched: 15. The germline V gene has CDR1 LNHDA and CDR2 SQIVND (reference sequence). The CDR3 sequence is 18 residues long. Here the CDR3 reads CASSVSDREFSMNTEAFF. The CDR3 DNA follows: TGTGCCAGTAGTGTCTCCGACAGGGAGTTTAGCATGAACACTGAAGCTTTCTTT. Variable domain in full (rest from reference TRBV19 and TRBJ1-1): DGGITQSPKYLFRKEGQNVTLSCEQNLNHDAMYWYRQDPGQGLRLIYYSQIVNDFQKGDIAEGYSVSREKKESFPLTVTSAQKNPTAFYLCASSVSDREFSMNTEAFFGQGTRLTVV.

Concerning this clonotype: This may stem from a read error, because a much larger clone lies one nucleotide away. This chain links TRBV10-3 with TRBJ1-2; TRBD1 matches at 10 bases. The J segment lost 7 bases and the V segment lost 3 bases, leaving 2 bases of the junction unmatched. From germline, CDR1 is ENHRY and CDR2 SYGVKD. The CDR3 runs to 13 residues. The CDR3 protein is CAISDRTGGGYTF. In nucleotides, the CDR3 is TGTGCCATCAGTGACCGGACAGGGGGTGGCTACACCTTC.

This chain uses TRBV7-3 with TRBJ2-1; 11 nucleotides agree with TRBD2. Trimming at V came to 5 bases and at J to 1 base, leaving 7 bases not matched to a gene. This CDR3 is 17 amino acids long. Germline loops: CDR1 SGHTA, CDR2 FQGTGA. The CDR3 sequence: CASSNPSGRRSYNEQFF. CDR3 nucleotides: TGTGCCAGCAGCAACCCTAGCGGGAGGCGGTCCTACAATGAGCAGTTCTTC.

This chain joins TRBV20-1 and TRBJ2-3; 7 positions agree with TRBD2. There are 18 residues in the CDR3. Germline CDR1 is DFQATT and CDR2 is SNEGSKA (reference sequence). Trimming cost V 0 bases and J 1 base; bases outside gene matches: 13. The CDR3 reads CSARDERSSGTGTDTQYF. Here the CDR3 DNA reads TGCAGTGCTAGAGATGAACGTTCCAGCGGGACGGGCACAGATACGCAGTATTTT.

This clonotype was seen at least ten times. This chain links TRBV5-1 with TRBJ2-5; 8 bases fit TRBD2. With 3 bases clipped from V and 1 base from J, the junction kept 8 bases outside the gene matches. Germline assignment: CDR1 SGHRS and CDR2 YFSETQ. The CDR3 consists of 16 residues. CDR3: CASSSGLGSSQETQYF. As DNA, the CDR3 is TGCGCCAGCAGCTCGGGACTAGGGAGTTCCCAAGAGACCCAGTACTTC.

This clonotype was recorded many times. This chain joins TRBV20-1 and TRBJ1-2; D remains ambiguous. The CDR3 runs 14 residues. Germline lookup yields CDR1 DFQATT and CDR2 SNEGSKA (reference sequence). Deletions cut 0 bases from V and 5 bases from J, with 13 bases between. The CDR3 bases are TGCAGTGCTAGAGATCCCAGCGCCCAGTATGGCTACACCTTC. Protein sequence: CSARDPSAQYGYTF.

V usage is TRBV10-3 and J usage is TRBJ2-7; no firm D call. CDR3 size: 13 residues. The V and J ends lost 0 bases and 5 bases respectively, with 8 bases between them. CDR1 ENHRY and CDR2 SYGVKD come from the germline V gene. CDR3 DNA: TGTGCCATCAGTGAGTCGGGATTTGACGAGCAGTACTTC. Amino acids: CAISESGFDEQYF.

This clonotype was observed many times. This chain connects TRBV2 to TRBJ2-2; weak D call: TRBD1 (5 bases). The V and J ends lost 4 bases and 2 bases respectively, with 11 bases between them. Germline V gene data show CDR1 as SNHLY and CDR2 as FYNNEI. The CDR3 runs to 15 residues. The chain's CDR3 is CASSVSQVNTGELFF. CDR3 in DNA: TGTGCCAGCAGTGTATCACAGGTTAACACCGGGGAGCTGTTTTTT.

The rearrangement links TRBV2 to TRBJ1-5; no reliable D call. The CDR3 runs 12 residues. V shed 4 bases and J shed 7 bases, with 8 bases lying between them. Germline CDR1 SNHLY, CDR2 FYNNEI. CDR3 bases: TGTGCCAGCAGTGTGGAGGGACAGCCCCAGCATTTT. Its translation is CASSVEGQPQHF.

CDR3: CASSLTGAGGNEKLFF. CDR3 DNA sequence: TGTGCCAGCAGTTTAACGGGGGCTGGGGGGAATGAAAAACTGTTTTTT. V gene TRBV12-3 or TRBV12-4 combines with J gene TRBJ1-4; maybe TRBD1 (6 bases). The ends were cut back, 2 bases at V and 5 bases at J, with 15 bases in the middle. The length of the CDR3 is 16 residues.

Remarks on this clonotype: A read error is possible here, since a much larger clone lies one base away. This sequence joins TRBV6-5 and TRBJ1-1, with D uncertain. The CDR3 has 14 residues. Trimming pared 8 bases from V and 3 bases from J, leaving 16 bases between. The germline V gene has CDR1 MNHEY and CDR2 SVGAGI. CDR3 amino acids: CASQSGREDTEAFF. As DNA, the CDR3 is TGTGCCAGCCAAAGCGGGAGGGAGGACACTGAAGCTTTCTTT.

The DNA for the CDR3 is TGTGCCTGGAGTGTACCCCGCTCGTATAGCAATCAGCCCCAGCATTTT. Its translation is CAWSVPRSYSNQPQHF. V is TRBV30 and J is TRBJ1-5, with unresolved D. Germline CDR1 and CDR2: GTSNPN and SVGIG (reference sequence). The CDR3 is 16 residues long. V lost 0 bases, J lost 0 bases, and 12 bases lay in between.

This clonotype came up many times. V is TRBV24-1 and J is TRBJ2-6; D tentatively fits TRBD1 or TRBD2 (5 bases each). Germline assignment: CDR1 KGHDR and CDR2 SFDVKD. V gave up 5 bases and J gave up 0 bases, with 16 bases separating them. The CDR3 is made up of 18 amino acids. CDR3 protein: CATSVGERGISGANVLTF. CDR3 bases: TGTGCCACCAGTGTGGGGGAAAGGGGTATCTCTGGGGCCAACGTCCTGACTTTC.

The CDR3 loop reads CASGTGGVGGYTF. The DNA for the CDR3 is TGTGCTAGCGGGACAGGGGGCGTGGGTGGCTACACCTTC. The rearrangement links TRBV25-1 to TRBJ1-2; 12 nucleotides line up with TRBD1. The CDR3 covers 13 residues. The germline V gene has CDR1 MGHDK and CDR2 SYGVNS.

This chain joins TRBV6-5 and TRBJ2-7, with TRBD1 matching 9 bases. This CDR3 has 16 residues. Germline-derived CDR1 and CDR2 are MNHEY and SVGAGI. The junction had 10 bases not matched to a gene; V was cut back by 5 bases and J by 2 bases. The CDR3 sequence is CASSPWETGGPYEQYF. The CDR3 DNA is TGTGCCAGCAGTCCCTGGGAAACAGGGGGCCCCTACGAGCAGTACTTC.

The sample holds a few counts of this clonotype. This sequence joins TRBV4-1 and TRBJ2-2; either TRBD1 or TRBD2 may fit D (6 bases each). CDR1 is MGHRA, CDR2 YSYEKL, per germline. This CDR3 has 16 residues. V was cut by 5 bases and J by 2 bases, with 15 bases left in between. The DNA for the CDR3 is TGCGCCAGCAGCTCACAACGGGGGCTTAACACCGGGGAGCTGTTTTTT. This encodes CASSSQRGLNTGELFF.

The chain has TRBV15 and TRBJ2-5; TRBD2 agrees at 10 bases. The end of the DNA fits TRBJ2-1 better, so the J call may be wrong. The CDR3 sequence is 16 residues long. Germline CDR1 reads LNHNV; CDR2 reads YYDKDF (reference sequence). The CDR3 loop reads CATSGGLAAPYNEQFF. The CDR3 region has the DNA TGTGCCACCAGCGGAGGACTAGCGGCTCCCTACAATGAGCAGTTCTTC.

The rearrangement joins TRBV12-3 or TRBV12-4 to TRBJ2-3; 11 bases line up with TRBD2. The CDR3 is 14 amino acids. With V trimmed by 5 bases and J by 7 bases, 5 bases remained unmatched. CDR3 in amino acids: CASSLTSGTHTQYF. The CDR3 DNA reads TGTGCCAGCAGTCTGACTAGCGGGACCCATACGCAGTATTTT.

This rearrangement joins TRBV6-1 to TRBJ1-3; D not resolved. Germline V CDR1 and CDR2: MNHNS, SASEGT. The CDR3 contains 14 residues. The V and J ends lost 3 bases and 1 base respectively, with 7 bases between them. The CDR3 nucleotides are TGTGCCAGCAGTGAGTTCAGTTCTGGAAACACCATATATTTT. Amino acid sequence: CASSEFSSGNTIYF.

This clonotype was seen a handful of times. V usage is TRBV27 and J usage is TRBJ1-2; D is perhaps TRBD1 (5 bases). Looked up from germline, CDR1 is MNHEY and CDR2 is SMNVEV (reference sequence). V lost 5 bases and J 8 bases, leaving 24 bases between the germline ends. This CDR3 comprises 16 residues. CDR3 DNA sequence: TGTGCCAGCAGTCCATCTGGGGCCCTCCCCTTAAGGGGCTACACCTTC. Protein: CASSPSGALPLRGYTF.

This clonotype was detected many times. The CDR3, as DNA: TGTGCCAGTAGTGCCCAACCGGACGGAGGGATTTACGAGCAGTACTTC. It encodes CASSAQPDGGIYEQYF. The V and J genes are TRBV19 and TRBJ2-7; TRBD2 might be the D (6 bases). From germline, CDR1 is LNHDA and CDR2 SQIVND (reference sequence). CDR3 size: 16 residues. With 5 bases removed from V and 4 bases from J, the gap between germline ends came to 21 bases.

In this sample, this clonotype turned up many times. The V and J genes are TRBV9 and TRBJ2-7, with D possibly being TRBD2 (6 bases). CDR3 length: 14 residues. V shed 0 bases and J shed 5 bases, with 12 bases lying between them. Germline V gene data show CDR1 as SGDLS and CDR2 as YYNGEE. CDR3 DNA: TGTGCCAGCAGCGTAGGGGGGGAAGGGGACGAGCAGTACTTC. This translates into CASSVGGEGDEQYF.

This clonotype was seen many times. The J gene is TRBJ1-5, the V gene TRBV19, with a tentative D call TRBD1 (5 bases). The CDR3 has 13 amino acids. V was pared by 7 bases and J by 7 bases, with 14 bases between. Germline CDR1 is LNHDA and CDR2 is SQIVND (reference sequence). This chain's CDR3 is CASTTLGGQPQHF. In DNA, the CDR3 is TGTGCCAGTACCACACTTGGGGGACAGCCCCAGCATTTT.

This clonotype was recorded many times. The chain is built from TRBV10-3 and TRBJ2-3, with 12 bases lining up with TRBD2. The length of the CDR3 is 17 residues. Losses at the gene ends were 2 bases for V and 6 bases for J; bases not matched to a gene: 9. Germline V gene sequence: CDR1 ENHRY, CDR2 SYGVKD. The CDR3 loop is CAISEPAGTSGSDTQYF. The CDR3 region has the DNA TGTGCCATCAGTGAGCCGGCAGGGACTAGCGGGTCGGATACGCAGTATTTT.

The chain recombines TRBV11-2 with TRBJ2-7; TRBD2 aligns across 15 bases. The CDR3 is made up of 15 amino acids. J lost 5 bases, V lost 3 bases, and 2 bases had no gene match. Germline CDR1 is SGHAT and CDR2 is FQNNGV. DNA for the CDR3: TGTGCCAGCAGCTTGGGGACTAGCGGGAGGCACGAGCAGTACTTC. Translating gives CASSLGTSGRHEQYF. Based on the CDR3 plus reference TRBV11-2 and TRBJ2-7, the full variable domain is EAGVAQSPRYKIIEKRQSVAFWCNPISGHATLYWYQQILGQGPKLLIQFQNNGVVDDSQLPKDRFSAERLKGVDSTLKIQPAKLEDSAVYLCASSLGTSGRHEQYFGPGTRLTVT.

The chain uses TRBV2 and TRBJ2-7, with 7 bases fitting TRBD1. CDR1 SNHLY and CDR2 FYNNEI come from the germline V gene. The CDR3 has 14 amino acids. Unmatched junction bases numbered 12, after V lost 6 bases and J lost 7 bases. The CDR3 nucleotides read TGTGCCAGCAGGGGCAACAGGGGAACCGGGGAGCAGTACTTC. This encodes CASRGNRGTGEQYF.